The 6 T cell receptor beta chains listed next were all sequenced from one sample in a study of early T cells in non-severe SARS-CoV-2 infection. A single record per CDR3 protein comes from TCRdb applying MiXCR to the 5' RACE reads. The table records fewer than 60,000 distinct CDR3 sequences, about 4.1% of them present only once. Sequenced sample: whole blood. These receptors were taken from an adult who was a healthcare worker with PCR-confirmed SARS-CoV-2 infection or an uninfected control (not recorded which).

This clonotype was recorded a few times. The chain is built from TRBV24-1 and TRBJ2-3; tentatively, D is TRBD2 (6 bases). The germline gives CDR1 KGHDR, CDR2 SFDVKD. The CDR3 consists of 16 residues. Trimming removed 4 bases from V and 3 bases from J, with 16 bases in between. CDR3 sequence reads: CATSDRRQRVTDTQYF. For the CDR3, the DNA is TGTGCCACCAGTGACCGTAGACAGCGGGTAACAGATACGCAGTATTTT.

There are many counts of this clonotype. In DNA form, the CDR3 reads TGTGCCAGCAGCTTCTCCGGGACAGGGGTCTACGAGCAGTACTTC. It encodes CASSFSGTGVYEQYF. This sequence joins TRBV7-9 and TRBJ2-7; 10 bases align to TRBD1. The CDR3 consists of 15 residues. CDR1 and CDR2 (germline): SEHNR, FQNEAQ (reference sequence). The ends lost 3 bases at V and 3 bases at J; junction bases unmatched: 5.

This clonotype was picked up a small number of times. The rearrangement joins TRBV11-2 to TRBJ1-6; D unresolved. V lost 5 bases to trimming and J lost 5 bases, with 10 bases between them. Germline assignment: CDR1 SGHAT and CDR2 FQNNGV. The CDR3 has 14 amino acids. Here the CDR3 reads CASSHAGDNSPLHF. The CDR3 DNA is TGTGCCAGCAGCCACGCTGGGGATAATTCACCCCTCCACTTT.

This clonotype was seen at least ten times. The chain has TRBV10-2 and TRBJ2-3, with 7 bases aligning to TRBD1. Per germline, CDR1 WSHSY and CDR2 SAAADI. CDR3 length: 15 residues. With V trimmed by 9 bases and J by 2 bases, 11 bases remained unmatched. CDR3 region: CASGTVLTVTDTQYF. The CDR3 nucleotides are TGCGCCAGTGGGACAGTCCTAACTGTCACAGATACGCAGTATTTT.

The chain combines TRBV30 with TRBJ1-1, with D maybe TRBD1 (6 bases). V was cut by 6 bases and J by 1 base, with 12 bases left in between. The CDR3 runs 13 residues. CDR1 and CDR2 from the germline V gene are GTSNPN and SVGIG (reference sequence). The CDR3 here is CACGRQENTEAFF. The CDR3 DNA sequence: TGTGCCTGCGGCCGACAGGAGAACACTGAAGCTTTCTTT.

This clonotype was seen many times. This chain uses TRBV7-8 with TRBJ1-5; 8 bases match TRBD1. The CDR3 runs to 16 residues. Germline V lookup: CDR1 SGHVS, CDR2 FQNEAQ. V shed 5 bases, J shed 4 bases, and the junction held 10 bases outside the gene matches. The CDR3 protein is CASSTGTGTRNQPQHF. The CDR3 DNA sequence: TGTGCCAGCAGCACCGGGACAGGCACGAGAAATCAGCCCCAGCATTTT.